The rows below give T cell receptor beta chains drawn from one sample of a study of blood T cell repertoires in COVID-19. The data were produced by immunoSEQ multiplex PCR, yet TCRdb's version contains in-frame clones alone and is incomplete. Here the sample spans hundreds of thousands of clones, over 75% being singletons. Material: PBMCs or T cells enriched from blood (not recorded which). The receptors were sampled from a woman between 18 and 29 years old who had recovered from COVID-19. Each CDR3 is given with its conserved first and last residue. The order of the fields is clone size, V gene, D gene, J gene, CDR3 protein, CDR3 DNA. D genes are given only for firm matches. Clone size is stated in some rows and not others, as once, few, many or a class when expanded.

clone size: .; V gene: TRBV15; D gene: TRBD1; J gene: TRBJ1-1; CDR3 protein: CATSTQGGNTEAFF; CDR3 DNA: TGTGCCACCAGCACCCAGGGGGGGAACACTGAAGCTTTCTTT
clone size: few; V gene: TRBV28; D gene: .; J gene: TRBJ2-4; CDR3 protein: CASSFGGATNIQYF; CDR3 DNA: TGTGCCAGCAGTTTTGGGGGGGCAACGAACATTCAGTACTTC
clone size: .; V gene: TRBV5-8; D gene: TRBD1; J gene: TRBJ2-2; CDR3 protein: CASSKGQGATGELFF; CDR3 DNA: TGTGCCAGCAGCAAAGGACAGGGGGCGACCGGGGAGCTGTTTTTT
clone size: .; V gene: TRBV5-1; D gene: .; J gene: TRBJ1-4; CDR3 protein: CASSPRGARGRGHEKLFF; CDR3 DNA: TGCGCCAGCAGCCCGCGCGGGGCCCGGGGGAGGGGCCATGAAAAACTGTTTTTT
clone size: .; V gene: TRBV3-1/TRBV3-2; D gene: .; J gene: TRBJ1-4; CDR3 protein: CASSFMTGEKLFF; CDR3 DNA: TGTGCCAGCAGCTTTATGACAGGAGAAAAACTGTTTTTT
clone size: .; V gene: TRBV5-6; D gene: TRBD1; J gene: TRBJ1-2; CDR3 protein: CASSLPAGRGIGYTF; CDR3 DNA: TGTGCCAGCAGCTTGCCTGCCGGCAGGGGGATCGGCTACACCTTC
clone size: few; V gene: TRBV6-1; D gene: TRBD1; J gene: TRBJ1-4; CDR3 protein: CASSGTGGTGDEKLFF; CDR3 DNA: TGTGCCAGCAGTGGGACAGGGGGGACCGGGGATGAAAAACTGTTTTTT
clone size: .; V gene: TRBV19; D gene: TRBD2; J gene: TRBJ2-5; CDR3 protein: CASTTSGGAQETQYF; CDR3 DNA: TGTGCCAGTACTACTAGCGGGGGGGCCCAAGAGACCCAGTACTTC
clone size: .; V gene: TRBV5-4; D gene: .; J gene: TRBJ1-2; CDR3 protein: CASSSGLGNYGYTF; CDR3 DNA: TGTGCCAGCAGCTCAGGACTGGGGAACTATGGCTACACCTTC
clone size: once; V gene: TRBV7-3; D gene: .; J gene: TRBJ1-1; CDR3 protein: CASSWGRNTEAFF; CDR3 DNA: TGTGCCAGCAGCTGGGGGCGGAACACTGAAGCTTTCTTT